This T cell receptor (beta chain) appears in the sequencing data of a study of blood T cell repertoires in COVID-19. Study in general: PBMCs, B-cell-depleted T cells, or T cells provided the cDNA or gDNA that made up the material.

Using immunoSEQ multiplex PCR, the repertoire was profiled, and TCRdb retains in-frame clones only, with some absent. The table records approximately 200,000 clones, roughly 79% of them present only once. CDR3 length: 15 residues. J was trimmed by 1 base and V by 3 bases; bases with no gene match: 2. Germline V gene sequence: CDR1 SGHRS, CDR2 YFSETQ. The chain joins TRBV5-1 to TRBJ2-5; 11 positions agree with TRBD2. The receptor was isolated from a human donor with acute or convalescent COVID-19. The donor label of this sample is uncertain. Input material: peripheral blood. DNA for the CDR3: TGCGCCAGCAGCTCTAGCGGGAGGAGCCAAGAGACCCAGTACTTC. Amino acids: CASSSSGRSQETQYF.